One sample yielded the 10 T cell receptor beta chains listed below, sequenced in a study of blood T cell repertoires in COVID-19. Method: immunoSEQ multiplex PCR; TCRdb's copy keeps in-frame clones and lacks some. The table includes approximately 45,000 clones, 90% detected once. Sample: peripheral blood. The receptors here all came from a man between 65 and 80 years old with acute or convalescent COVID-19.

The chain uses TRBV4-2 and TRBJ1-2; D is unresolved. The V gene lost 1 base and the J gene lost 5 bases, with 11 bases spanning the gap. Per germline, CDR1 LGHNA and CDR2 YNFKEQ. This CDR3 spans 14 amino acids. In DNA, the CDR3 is TGTGCCAGCAGCCAAGGGGAGGCTCTATATGGCTACACCTTC. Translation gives CASSQGEALYGYTF.

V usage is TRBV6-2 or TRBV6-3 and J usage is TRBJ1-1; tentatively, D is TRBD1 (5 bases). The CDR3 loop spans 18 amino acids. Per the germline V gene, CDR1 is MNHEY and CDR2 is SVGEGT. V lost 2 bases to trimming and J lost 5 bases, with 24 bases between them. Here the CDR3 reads CASSYPSRAGVGATEAFF. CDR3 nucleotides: TGTGCCAGCAGTTACCCCTCTAGGGCGGGGGTCGGAGCTACTGAAGCTTTCTTT.

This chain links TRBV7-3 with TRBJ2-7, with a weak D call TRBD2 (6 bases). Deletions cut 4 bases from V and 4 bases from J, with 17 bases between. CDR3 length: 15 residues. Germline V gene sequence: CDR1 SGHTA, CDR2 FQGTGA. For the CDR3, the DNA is TGTGCCAGCAGCTCAAGTGGAGGGCCGACTTACGAGCAGTACTTC. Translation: CASSSSGGPTYEQYF.

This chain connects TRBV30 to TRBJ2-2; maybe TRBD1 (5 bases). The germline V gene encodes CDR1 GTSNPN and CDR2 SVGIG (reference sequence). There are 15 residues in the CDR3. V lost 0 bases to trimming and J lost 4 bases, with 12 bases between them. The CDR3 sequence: CAWSVGGAGTGELFF. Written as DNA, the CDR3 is TGTGCCTGGAGTGTGGGTGGGGCTGGCACCGGGGAGCTGTTTTTT.

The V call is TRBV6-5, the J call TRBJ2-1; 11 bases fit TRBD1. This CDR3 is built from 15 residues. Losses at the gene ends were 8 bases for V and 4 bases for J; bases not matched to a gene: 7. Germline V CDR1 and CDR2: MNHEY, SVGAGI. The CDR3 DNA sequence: TGTGCCAGCCACGGGACAGGGGGTTTGTACAATGAGCAGTTCTTC. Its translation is CASHGTGGLYNEQFF.

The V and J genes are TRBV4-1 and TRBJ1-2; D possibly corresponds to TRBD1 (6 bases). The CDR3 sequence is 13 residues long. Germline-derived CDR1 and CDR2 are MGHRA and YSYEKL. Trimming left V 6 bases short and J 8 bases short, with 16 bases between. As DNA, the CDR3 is TGCGCCAGCAGGCGACCCGGTGGGGGCGGCTACACCTTC. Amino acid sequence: CASRRPGGGGYTF.

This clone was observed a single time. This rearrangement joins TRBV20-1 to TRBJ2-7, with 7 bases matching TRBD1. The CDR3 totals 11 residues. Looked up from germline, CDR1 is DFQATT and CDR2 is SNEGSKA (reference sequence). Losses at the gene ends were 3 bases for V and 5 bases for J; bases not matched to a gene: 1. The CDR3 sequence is CSASTGDEQYF. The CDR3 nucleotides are TGCAGTGCTAGTACAGGGGACGAGCAGTACTTC.

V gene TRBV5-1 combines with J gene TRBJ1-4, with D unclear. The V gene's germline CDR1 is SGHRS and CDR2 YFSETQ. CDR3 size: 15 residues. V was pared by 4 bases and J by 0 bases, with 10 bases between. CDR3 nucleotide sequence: TGCGCCAGCAGCGGCGGTCGCGCAACTAATGAAAAACTGTTTTTT. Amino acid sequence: CASSGGRATNEKLFF.

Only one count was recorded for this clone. This CDR3 reads CASSLRVTSGGVNEQFF. DNA for the CDR3: TGTGCCAGCAGCCTCCGCGTTACTAGCGGGGGAGTCAATGAGCAGTTCTTC. The chain recombines TRBV14 with TRBJ2-1; 11 nucleotides match TRBD2. V was pared by 4 bases and J by 6 bases, with 11 bases of the junction left unmatched. Germline V lookup: CDR1 SGHDN, CDR2 FVKESK. This CDR3 contains 17 residues.

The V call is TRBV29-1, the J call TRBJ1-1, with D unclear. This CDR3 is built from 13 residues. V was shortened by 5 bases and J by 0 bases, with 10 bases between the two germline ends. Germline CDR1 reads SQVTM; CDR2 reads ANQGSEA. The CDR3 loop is CSVRELVNTEAFF. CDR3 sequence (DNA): TGCAGCGTTCGGGAATTGGTGAACACTGAAGCTTTCTTT.